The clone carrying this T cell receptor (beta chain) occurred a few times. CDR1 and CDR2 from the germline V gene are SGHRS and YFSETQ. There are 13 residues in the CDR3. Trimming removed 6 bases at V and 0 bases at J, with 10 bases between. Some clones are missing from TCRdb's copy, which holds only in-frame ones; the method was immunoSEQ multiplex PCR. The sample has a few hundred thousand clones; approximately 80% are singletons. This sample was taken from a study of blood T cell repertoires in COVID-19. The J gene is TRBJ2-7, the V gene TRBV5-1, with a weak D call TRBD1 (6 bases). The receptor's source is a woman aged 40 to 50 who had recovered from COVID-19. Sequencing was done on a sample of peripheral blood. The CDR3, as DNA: TGCGCCAGCAATAAGGGGGACTCCTACGAGCAGTACTTC. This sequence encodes CASNKGDSYEQYF.